This T cell receptor beta chain was recorded in a study of graft-versus-host responses after intestinal transplantation. Study as a whole: The transplants performed in recipients were multivisceral, liver-intestinal, or isolated intestinal. All of the recipients had induction that used anti-thymocyte globulin, then tacrolimus and steroids for 2 to 3 years.

Clones were read by immunoSEQ multiplex PCR, and TCRdb kept only the in-frame ones, dropping some. The table shows 80,000 or so clones, with approximately 92% occurring only once. Germline assignment: CDR1 WSHSY and CDR2 SAAADI. The CDR3 consists of 19 residues. V dropped 1 base and J dropped 0; count of bases not matched to a gene: 12. This clone was detected only a few times. Its antigen is not identified. Study-wide results and limits: High graft-versus-host to host-versus-graft clonal ratios were found in allografts of patients who had graft-donor T cell macrochimerism.

The starting material was PBMCs, obtained 98 days after intestinal transplantation. This clonotype was obtained from a human patient who received an intestinal transplant, so some T cells may come from the graft donor. The chain joins TRBV10-2 to TRBJ2-7; 10 nucleotides align to TRBD1. CDR3 loop: CASSEWSMPGQGYSYEQYF. The CDR3 nucleotides read TGCGCCAGCAGTGAGTGGTCGATGCCGGGACAGGGGTACTCCTACGAGCAGTACTTC.